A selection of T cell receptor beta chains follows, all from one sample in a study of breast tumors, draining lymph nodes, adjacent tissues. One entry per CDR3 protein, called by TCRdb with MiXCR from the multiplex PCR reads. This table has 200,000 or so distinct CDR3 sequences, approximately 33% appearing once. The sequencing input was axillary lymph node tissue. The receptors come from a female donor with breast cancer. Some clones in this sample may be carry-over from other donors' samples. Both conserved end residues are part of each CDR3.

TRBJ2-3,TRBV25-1,CASTPPDAPTDTQYF
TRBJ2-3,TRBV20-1,CSANRGASTDTQYF
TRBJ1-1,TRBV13,CASSLHRNTEAFF
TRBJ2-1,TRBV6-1,CASSPLSGRRVHEQFF
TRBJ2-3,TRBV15,CATSRSKRLAGGTDTQYF
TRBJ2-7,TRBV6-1,CASSEGSGATYEQYF
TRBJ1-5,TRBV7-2,CASSLETGFSNQPQHF
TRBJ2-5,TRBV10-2,CATSKGNQETQYF
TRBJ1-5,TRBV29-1,CSVNRTVGNQPQHF
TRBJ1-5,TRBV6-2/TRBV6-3,CASTQQGRTVQPQHF
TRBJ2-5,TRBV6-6,CASSQGRRGHGGQYF
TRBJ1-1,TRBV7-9,CASSFKGVINTEAFF
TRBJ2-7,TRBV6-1,CASSEEYRSSYEQYF
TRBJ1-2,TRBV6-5,CASSSLAGGYTF
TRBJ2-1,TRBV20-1,CIAVHLGNSEQFF
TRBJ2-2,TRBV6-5,CASSPHTGELFF
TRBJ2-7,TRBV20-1,CSARPGTLSYEQYF
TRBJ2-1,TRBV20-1,CSASTPWGQPHNEQFF
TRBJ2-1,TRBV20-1,CSATTGSWGNEQFF
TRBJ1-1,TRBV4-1,CASSHWPAKYTEAFF
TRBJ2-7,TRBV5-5,CASNVRDPTSHEQYF
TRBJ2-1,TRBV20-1,CSARVTSGRGEQFF
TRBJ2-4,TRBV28,CASSPTLGGAKNIQYF
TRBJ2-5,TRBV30,CAWSVVGGGQETQYF
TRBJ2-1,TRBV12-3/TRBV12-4,CATGGTYNEQFF
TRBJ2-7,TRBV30,CAWSVYPPYEQYF
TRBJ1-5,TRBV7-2,CASSFRAVGGYQPQHF
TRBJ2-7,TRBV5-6,CASSSYGRGGEQYF
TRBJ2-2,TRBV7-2,CASSLGSNRGGELFF
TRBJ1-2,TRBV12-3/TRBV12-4,CASSLERGGYTF
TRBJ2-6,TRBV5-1,CASSLGQNSGANVLTF
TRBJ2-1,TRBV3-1,CASSQDLRGGAYNEQFF
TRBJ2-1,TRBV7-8,CASSFGSGVWDEQFF
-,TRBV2,CASRLVAGRDYEQFF
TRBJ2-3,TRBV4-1,CASSQLGLSTDTQYF
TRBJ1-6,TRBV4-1,CASTEAPQGESYNSPLHF
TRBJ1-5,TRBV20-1,CSARPDRGGNQPQHF
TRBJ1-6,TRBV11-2,CASNHQANNSPLHF
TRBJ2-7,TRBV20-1,CSASGVRAGKLYEQYF
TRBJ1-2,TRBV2,CASSERGAISYTF
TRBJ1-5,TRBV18,CASSRTGVSNQPQHF
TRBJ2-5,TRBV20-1,CSATGQEAQYF
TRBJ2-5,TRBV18,CASSPPGGSETQYF
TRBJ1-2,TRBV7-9,CASSLKGLYTF
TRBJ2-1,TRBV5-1,CASSSRRGCDLVNEQFF
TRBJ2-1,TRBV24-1,CATRTSGRAPNEQFF
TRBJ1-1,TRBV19,CATLDRGHTEAFF
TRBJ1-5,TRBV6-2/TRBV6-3,CASSYGSGFRQPQHF
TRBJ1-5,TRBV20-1,CSANVGQVNQPQHF
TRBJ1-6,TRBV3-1,CASSRDLNGNSPLHF
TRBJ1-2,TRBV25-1,CASSEPGQAAGYGYTF
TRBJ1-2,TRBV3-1,CASSPQDRVYGYTF